Shown below are 32 T cell receptor beta chains from a single sample sequenced in a study of T cells in Graves' hyperthyroidism and ophthalmopathy. Authors of the study amplified TCR beta CDR3 regions from RNA transcripts. HTBI primers drove first-round RT-PCR of the TCR CDR3. TCRdb reprocessed the multiplex PCR reads with MiXCR, giving one entry per CDR3 protein. The sample contains roughly 300,000 distinct CDR3 sequences, around 25% of which appear only once. Source material: blood. The receptors stem from a man in his forties with Graves' hyperthyroidism that later progressed to Graves' ophthalmopathy.

This clonotype has a count of ten or more. This sequence joins TRBV20-1 and TRBJ1-2; D gene ambiguous. This CDR3 contains 11 residues. V was pared by 7 bases and J by 4 bases, with 10 bases between. In germline, CDR1 is DFQATT, CDR2 SNEGSKA (reference sequence). CDR3 sequence (DNA): TGCAGTGTTTCTGGGTTCTATGGCTACACCTTC. Amino acid sequence: CSVSGFYGYTF.

This clonotype was detected ten times or more. This rearrangement joins TRBV3-1 to TRBJ1-2; D uncertain. The CDR3 runs to 12 residues. V lost 1 base, J lost 3 bases, and 3 bases lay in between. The V gene's germline CDR1 is LGHDT and CDR2 YNNKEL (reference sequence). CDR3: CASSQGDYGYTF. CDR3 bases: TGTGCCAGCAGCCAAGGGGACTATGGCTACACCTTC.

The chain has TRBV20-1 and TRBJ2-7, with 7 nucleotides matching TRBD2. The CDR3 contains 15 residues. V was clipped by 3 bases and J by 1 base; unmatched bases: 9. From germline, CDR1 is DFQATT and CDR2 SNEGSKA (reference sequence). The CDR3 DNA is TGCAGTGCTAGTCCTGCGGGAGCCGGATCCTACGAGCAGTACTTC. Protein product: CSASPAGAGSYEQYF.

There are a few counts of this clonotype. The chain employs TRBV6-2 or TRBV6-3 and TRBJ1-1; no clear D. The V gene's germline CDR1 is MNHEY and CDR2 SVGEGT. This CDR3 comprises 15 residues. Trimming removed 6 bases at V and 3 bases at J, with 17 bases between. CDR3: CASRQGHYGDTEAFF. The CDR3 region has the DNA TGTGCCAGCAGGCAAGGCCATTATGGAGACACTGAAGCTTTCTTT.

At least ten counts were recorded for this clonotype. V usage is TRBV11-3 and J usage is TRBJ2-5, with D possibly matching TRBD1 (7 bases). The CDR3 covers 14 residues. V was trimmed by 3 bases and J by 1 base, leaving 9 bases between them. The V gene's germline CDR1 is SGHNT and CDR2 YENEEA. Here the CDR3 reads CASSFQGGQETQYF. The DNA of the CDR3 is TGTGCCAGCAGCTTCCAGGGGGGCCAAGAGACCCAGTACTTC.

This clonotype has ten or more counts. The chain employs TRBV12-3 or TRBV12-4 and TRBJ1-3; 10 bases are shared with TRBD1. The CDR3 loop spans 14 amino acids. Losses at the gene ends were 5 bases for V and 7 bases for J; bases not matched to a gene: 5. The CDR3 is CASSKRQGANTIYF. The CDR3 nucleotides read TGTGCCAGCAGTAAACGACAGGGGGCCAACACCATATATTTT.

This clonotype was detected ten times or more. The rearrangement links TRBV6-5 to TRBJ1-1, with D unresolved. V lost 2 bases, J lost 3 bases, and 13 bases lay in between. This CDR3 has 15 amino acids. CDR1 and CDR2 from the germline V gene are MNHEY and SVGAGI. In DNA form, the CDR3 reads TGTGCCAGCAGTTACCGACCGACCGCAGACACTGAAGCTTTCTTT. Residues: CASSYRPTADTEAFF.

The sample holds many counts of this clonotype. This chain joins TRBV6-1 and TRBJ1-3, with TRBD1 as a possible D gene (6 bases). The CDR3 extends over 13 amino acids. Germline CDR1 reads MNHNS; CDR2 reads SASEGT. The ends were cut back, 4 bases at V and 7 bases at J, with 11 bases in the middle. CDR3 loop: CASSAGQSNTIYF. The DNA for the CDR3 is TGTGCCAGCAGTGCCGGACAGTCGAACACCATATATTTT.

This clonotype was seen many times. This clone may be a read error of a much larger clone one base away. This rearrangement joins TRBV14 to TRBJ1-2; the D gene is possibly TRBD1 (6 bases). The germline V gene has CDR1 SGHDN and CDR2 FVKESK. The CDR3 has 16 amino acids. This chain's CDR3 is CTSSQDSGGRSYGYTF. The CDR3, as DNA: TGTACCAGCAGCCAAGATAGCGGGGGGCGAAGCTATGGCTACACCTTC.

The V call is TRBV5-1, the J call TRBJ2-2; 10 bases map to TRBD1. The CDR3 length is 17 residues. The junction had 10 bases not matched to a gene; V was cut back by 4 bases and J by 4 bases. Germline-derived CDR1 and CDR2 are SGHRS and YFSETQ. The CDR3 sequence: CASSPAGTGVFTGELFF. CDR3 sequence (DNA): TGCGCCAGCAGCCCAGCCGGGACAGGGGTTTTCACCGGGGAGCTGTTTTTT.

This clonotype was seen ten or more times. The chain has TRBV12-3 or TRBV12-4 and TRBJ2-2; 10 nucleotides agree with TRBD2. CDR3 length: 15 amino acids. V was pared by 2 bases and J by 6 bases, with 3 bases of the junction left unmatched. The CDR3 DNA reads TGTGCCAGCAGTTTAATCCTAGCGGGAGCCGGGGAGCTGTTTTTT. This gives the protein CASSLILAGAGELFF.

V and J are TRBV7-9 and TRBJ2-5; D is possibly TRBD2 (6 bases). CDR3 size: 16 residues. The V end was cut by 4 bases, the J end by 4 bases, with 19 bases between. Looked up from germline, CDR1 is SEHNR and CDR2 is FQNEAQ (reference sequence). The CDR3 sequence: CASSSLSGGGPETQYF. The DNA of the CDR3 is TGTGCCAGCAGCTCCCTCTCCGGGGGAGGCCCAGAGACCCAGTACTTC.

V and J are TRBV6-2 or TRBV6-3 and TRBJ2-7, with D uncertain. The CDR3 sequence is 14 residues long. Trimming stripped 5 bases from V and 2 bases from J, with 13 bases between. The germline gives CDR1 MNHEY, CDR2 SVGEGT. CDR3 region: CASSVFGYTYEQYF. The CDR3 DNA reads as TGTGCCAGCAGTGTTTTTGGCTACACCTACGAGCAGTACTTC.

This clonotype was seen ten or more times. CDR3 DNA: TGTGCCAGCAGTGAACAAAGGGGTAGAAACACCATATATTTT. The encoded protein is CASSEQRGRNTIYF. The chain combines TRBV6-1 with TRBJ1-3; possibly TRBD1 for D (5 bases). CDR1 and CDR2 (germline): MNHNS, SASEGT. The CDR3 contains 14 residues. Trimming stripped 2 bases from V and 5 bases from J, with 10 bases between.

This clonotype was detected ten times or more. The chain links TRBV30 to TRBJ2-4, with TRBD2 identical over 7 bases. Germline trimming cut 5 bases from V and 9 bases from J; bases unmatched to any gene: 4. This CDR3 is 11 amino acids long. CDR1 and CDR2 (germline): GTSNPN, SVGIG (reference sequence). The DNA for the CDR3 is TGTGCCTGGGCCAGGGAGGGCATTCAGTACTTC. Translation gives CAWAREGIQYF.

The J gene is TRBJ1-3, the V gene TRBV7-9; 8 positions agree with TRBD1. V lost 5 bases, J lost 2 bases, and 2 bases stayed unmatched. This CDR3 has 14 residues. From germline, CDR1 is SEHNR and CDR2 FQNEAQ (reference sequence). The CDR3 here is CASSKQGAGNTIYF. CDR3 DNA: TGTGCCAGCAGCAAACAGGGGGCTGGAAACACCATATATTTT.

Ten or more counts support this clonotype. The chain carries TRBV12-3 or TRBV12-4 and TRBJ1-2, with D tentatively TRBD1 (5 bases). The CDR3 has 12 residues. The V end was cut by 4 bases, the J end by 8 bases, with 11 bases between. The CDR3 loop is CASSWGGEGYTF. In DNA form, the CDR3 reads TGTGCCAGCAGTTGGGGGGGGGAAGGCTACACCTTC.

The sample holds a few counts of this clonotype. V is TRBV7-2 and J is TRBJ1-1, with D perhaps matching TRBD1 (5 bases). V lost 0 bases to trimming and J lost 0 bases, with 14 bases between them. The CDR3 extends over 17 amino acids. CDR1 is SGHTA, CDR2 FQGNSA, per germline. The CDR3 protein is CASSLAAGSRMNTEAFF. The CDR3 coding sequence is TGTGCCAGCAGCTTAGCGGCAGGGTCAAGGATGAACACTGAAGCTTTCTTT.

This clonotype was seen ten or more times. The chain is built from TRBV12-3 or TRBV12-4 and TRBJ2-5; D gene unclear. The length of the CDR3 is 14 residues. Trimming removed 3 bases from V and 2 bases from J, with 10 bases in between. CDR3 region: CASSFGELQETQYF. CDR3 bases: TGTGCCAGCAGTTTTGGGGAATTACAAGAGACCCAGTACTTC.

The chain combines TRBV6-2 or TRBV6-3 with TRBJ1-3, with 12 bases aligning to TRBD1. Trimming cost V 2 bases and J 4 bases; bases outside gene matches: 9. CDR3 length: 18 residues. Looked up from germline, CDR1 is MNHEY and CDR2 is SVGEGT. The CDR3 DNA follows: TGTGCCAGCAGTTACGGACCCGGGACAGGGGGCGGCGGAAACACCATATATTTT. Translation gives CASSYGPGTGGGGNTIYF.

V gene TRBV19 combines with J gene TRBJ2-5; D could derive from TRBD1 or TRBD2 (5 bases each). The CDR3 extends over 15 amino acids. CDR1 and CDR2 (germline): LNHDA, SQIVND (reference sequence). The ends were cut back, 5 bases at V and 1 base at J, with 14 bases in the middle. The CDR3 is CASSQFRGLQETQYF. CDR3 sequence (DNA): TGTGCCAGTAGTCAATTCCGGGGCCTCCAAGAGACCCAGTACTTC. Complete variable domain (other parts from reference TRBV19 and TRBJ2-5): DGGITQSPKYLFRKEGQNVTLSCEQNLNHDAMYWYRQDPGQGLRLIYYSQIVNDFQKGDIAEGYSVSREKKESFPLTVTSAQKNPTAFYLCASSQFRGLQETQYFGPGTRLLVL.

The chain joins TRBV28 to TRBJ2-7; possible D gene TRBD1, 5 bases. CDR1 is MDHEN and CDR2 is SYDVKM in the germline V gene. CDR3 length: 14 residues. The ends were cut back, 2 bases at V and 3 bases at J, with 11 bases in the middle. CDR3 residues: CASSLPPRGYEQYF. CDR3 DNA: TGTGCCAGCAGTTTACCCCCAAGGGGCTACGAGCAGTACTTC.

This clonotype was observed many times. The V call is TRBV6-2 or TRBV6-3, the J call TRBJ2-2, with D tentatively TRBD2 (6 bases). The CDR3 covers 18 residues. CDR1 MNHEY and CDR2 SVGEGT come from the germline V gene. The V and J ends lost 6 bases and 2 bases respectively, with 22 bases between them. The CDR3 bases are TGTGCCAGCAGCCTTGAAGACGGAATAGCGGTAAACACCGGGGAGCTGTTTTTT. Translated, it gives CASSLEDGIAVNTGELFF.

In its sample, this clonotype was seen many times. The J gene is TRBJ2-7, the V gene TRBV6-1; TRBD1 aligns across 8 bases. The length of the CDR3 is 15 residues. Trimming removed 7 bases from V and 3 bases from J; junction bases left unmatched: 11. Germline V gene lookup returns CDR1 MNHNS and CDR2 SASEGT. CDR3 nucleotides: TGTGCCAGCAACACTCTGGACAGGGATTACTACGAGCAGTACTTC. It specifies CASNTLDRDYYEQYF.

This clonotype has a count of ten or more. V and J are TRBV6-5 and TRBJ2-4, with D maybe TRBD1 (5 bases). This CDR3 is built from 16 residues. Between the trimmed V and J ends, which lost 4 bases and 3 bases, there was a span of 16 bases. Germline CDR1 and CDR2: MNHEY and SVGAGI. CDR3 sequence: CASSFRQGSDKNIQYF. As DNA, the CDR3 is TGTGCCAGCAGTTTCCGGCAGGGCTCGGACAAAAACATTCAGTACTTC.

There are many counts of this clonotype. V and J are TRBV5-5 and TRBJ2-5; D is ambiguous. V was pared by 1 base and J by 3 bases, with 4 bases between. This CDR3 spans 12 amino acids. CDR1 and CDR2 (germline): SGHKS, YYEKEE (reference sequence). DNA for the CDR3: TGTGCCAGCAGCTTGTCGGAAGAGACCCAGTACTTC. Translated: CASSLSEETQYF. The variable domain in full, completed from reference TRBV5-5 and TRBJ2-5, reads DAGVTQSPTHLIKTRGQQVTLRCSPISGHKSVSWYQQVLGQGPQFIFQYYEKEERGRGNFPDRFSARQFPNYSSELNVNALLLGDSALYLCASSLSEETQYFGPGTRLLVL.

The chain combines TRBV12-3 or TRBV12-4 with TRBJ2-7, with 9 bases aligning to TRBD2. J gave up 3 bases and V 3 bases, and 9 bases lay outside the gene matches. The CDR3 loop spans 16 amino acids. CDR3 residues: CASSLGLAGSYYEQYF. CDR3 DNA: TGTGCCAGCAGTTTGGGGCTAGCGGGATCCTACTACGAGCAGTACTTC.

The gene calls are TRBV7-2 and TRBJ1-1; D perhaps matches TRBD1 (5 bases). There are 14 residues in the CDR3. The germline V gene encodes CDR1 SGHTA and CDR2 FQGNSA. The V and J ends lost 3 bases and 1 base respectively, with 9 bases between them. This CDR3 reads CASSLMGGNTEAFF. CDR3 bases: TGTGCCAGCAGCTTGATGGGGGGGAACACTGAAGCTTTCTTT. The full variable domain, completed using reference TRBV7-2 and TRBJ1-1, is GAGVSQSPSNKVTEKGKDVELRCDPISGHTALYWYRQSLGQGLEFLIYFQGNSAPDKSGLPSDRFSAERTGGSVSTLTIQRTQQEDSAVYLCASSLMGGNTEAFFGQGTRLTVV.

The V gene is TRBV12-3 or TRBV12-4, the J gene TRBJ1-2, with D hard to call. The germline V and J ends were trimmed by 6 bases and 4 bases, with 9 bases remaining between them. The CDR3 is made up of 12 amino acids. CDR3 loop: CASRRGGYGYTF. CDR3 DNA sequence: TGTGCCAGCAGACGAGGAGGCTATGGCTACACCTTC.

This clonotype was counted ten times or more. The rearrangement uses TRBV30 and TRBJ1-5, with a weak D call TRBD1 (6 bases). Germline assignment: CDR1 GTSNPN and CDR2 SVGIG (reference sequence). There are 14 residues in the CDR3. V lost 1 base and J 2 bases, leaving 9 bases between the germline ends. This CDR3 reads CAWSARGGNQPQHF. The CDR3 bases are TGTGCCTGGAGTGCCAGGGGAGGCAATCAGCCCCAGCATTTT. The variable domain in full, with the rest retrieved from reference TRBV30 and TRBJ1-5, is SQTIHQWPATLVQPVGSPLSLECTVEGTSNPNLYWYRQAAGRGLQLLFYSVGIGQISSEVPQNLSASRPQDRQFILSSKKLLLSDSGFYLCAWSARGGNQPQHFGDGTRLSIL.

Ten or more counts support this clonotype. The chain is built from TRBV12-3 or TRBV12-4 and TRBJ2-1, with 10 bases aligning to TRBD2. Losses at the gene ends were 4 bases for V and 7 bases for J; bases not matched to a gene: 4. This CDR3 has 14 residues. CDR3 nucleotides: TGTGCCAGCAGTTGGGCTAGCGGGAGTAATGAGCAGTTCTTC. It specifies CASSWASGSNEQFF.

This clonotype came up many times. This chain links TRBV20-1 with TRBJ2-7, with 8 positions matching TRBD1. J lost 2 bases, V lost 0 bases, and 6 bases had no gene match. Germline assignment: CDR1 DFQATT and CDR2 SNEGSKA (reference sequence). The CDR3 is 15 amino acids. In DNA form, the CDR3 reads TGCAGTGCTAGAGATGCCCAGGGGGCCCCCTACGAGCAGTACTTC. Protein: CSARDAQGAPYEQYF.